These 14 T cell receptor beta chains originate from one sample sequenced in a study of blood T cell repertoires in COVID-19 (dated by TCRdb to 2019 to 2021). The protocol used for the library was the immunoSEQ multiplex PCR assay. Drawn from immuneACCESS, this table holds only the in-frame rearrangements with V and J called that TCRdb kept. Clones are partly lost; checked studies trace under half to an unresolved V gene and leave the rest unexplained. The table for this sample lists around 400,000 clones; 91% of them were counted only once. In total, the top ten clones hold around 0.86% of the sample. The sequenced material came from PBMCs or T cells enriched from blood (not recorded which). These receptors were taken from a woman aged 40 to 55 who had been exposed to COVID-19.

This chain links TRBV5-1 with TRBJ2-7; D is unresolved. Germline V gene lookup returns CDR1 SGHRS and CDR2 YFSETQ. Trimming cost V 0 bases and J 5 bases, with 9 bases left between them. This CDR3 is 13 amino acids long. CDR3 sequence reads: CASSLGFENEQYF. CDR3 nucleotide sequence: TGCGCCAGCAGCTTGGGTTTCGAGAACGAGCAGTACTTC.

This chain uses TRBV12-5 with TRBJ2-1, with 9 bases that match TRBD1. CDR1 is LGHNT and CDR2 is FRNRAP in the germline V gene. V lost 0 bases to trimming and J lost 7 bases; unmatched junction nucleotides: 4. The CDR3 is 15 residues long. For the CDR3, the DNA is TGTGCTAGTGGTTTGGTACGACAGGGGGGGAATGAGCAGTTCTTC. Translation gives CASGLVRQGGNEQFF.

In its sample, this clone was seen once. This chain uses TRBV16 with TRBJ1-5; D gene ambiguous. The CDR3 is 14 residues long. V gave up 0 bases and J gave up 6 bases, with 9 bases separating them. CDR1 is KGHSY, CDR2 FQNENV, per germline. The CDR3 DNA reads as TGTGCCAGCAGCCAATCTGCGGGTACTCAGCCCCAGCATTTT. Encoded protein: CASSQSAGTQPQHF.

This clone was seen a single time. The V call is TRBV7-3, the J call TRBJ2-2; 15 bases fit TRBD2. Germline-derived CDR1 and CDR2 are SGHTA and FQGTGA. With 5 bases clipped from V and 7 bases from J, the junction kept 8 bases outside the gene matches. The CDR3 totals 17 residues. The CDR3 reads CASSHSRTSGRDGELFF. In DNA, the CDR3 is TGTGCCAGCAGCCATAGCAGGACTAGCGGGAGGGACGGGGAGCTGTTTTTT.

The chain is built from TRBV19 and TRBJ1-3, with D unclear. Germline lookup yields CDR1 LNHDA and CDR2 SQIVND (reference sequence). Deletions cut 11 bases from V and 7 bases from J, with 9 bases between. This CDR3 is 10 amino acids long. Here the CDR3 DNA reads TGTGCCGCGGGCGGCAACACCATATATTTT. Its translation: CAAGGNTIYF.

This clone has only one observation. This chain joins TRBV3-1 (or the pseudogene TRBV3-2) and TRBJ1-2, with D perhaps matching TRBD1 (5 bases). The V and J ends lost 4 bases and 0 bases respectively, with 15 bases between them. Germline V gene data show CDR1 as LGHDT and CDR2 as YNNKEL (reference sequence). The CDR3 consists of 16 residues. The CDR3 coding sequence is TGTGCCAGCAGCCTGAGATCCGACAGATCTAACTATGGCTACACCTTC. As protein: CASSLRSDRSNYGYTF.

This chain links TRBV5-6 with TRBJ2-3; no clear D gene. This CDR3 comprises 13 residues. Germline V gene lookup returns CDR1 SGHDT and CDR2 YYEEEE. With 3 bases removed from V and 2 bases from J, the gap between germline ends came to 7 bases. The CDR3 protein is CASSSRVTDTQYF. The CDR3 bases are TGTGCCAGCAGCTCTAGAGTCACAGATACGCAGTATTTT.

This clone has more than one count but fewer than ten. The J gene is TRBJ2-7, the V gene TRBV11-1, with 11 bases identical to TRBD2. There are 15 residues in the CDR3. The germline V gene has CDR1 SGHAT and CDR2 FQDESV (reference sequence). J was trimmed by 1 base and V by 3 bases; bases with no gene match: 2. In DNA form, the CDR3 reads TGTGCCAGCAGCTTGACTAGCGGGGATTCCTACGAGCAGTACTTC. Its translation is CASSLTSGDSYEQYF. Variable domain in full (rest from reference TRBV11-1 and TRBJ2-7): EAEVAQSPRYKITEKSQAVAFWCDPISGHATLYWYRQILGQGPELLVQFQDESVVDDSQLPKDRFSAERLKGVDSTLKIQPAELGDSAMYLCASSLTSGDSYEQYFGPGTRLTVT.

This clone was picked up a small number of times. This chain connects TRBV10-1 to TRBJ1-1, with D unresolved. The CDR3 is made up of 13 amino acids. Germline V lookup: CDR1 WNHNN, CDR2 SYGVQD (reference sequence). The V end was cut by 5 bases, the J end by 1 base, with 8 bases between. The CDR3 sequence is CASSHTANTEAFF. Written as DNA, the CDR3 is TGCGCCAGCAGTCATACAGCGAACACTGAAGCTTTCTTT.

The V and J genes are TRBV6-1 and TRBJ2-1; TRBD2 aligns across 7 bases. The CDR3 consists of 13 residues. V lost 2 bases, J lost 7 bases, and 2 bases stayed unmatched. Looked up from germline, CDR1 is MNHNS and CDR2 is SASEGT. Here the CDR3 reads CASSEQRGNEQFF. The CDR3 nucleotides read TGTGCCAGCAGTGAACAGCGGGGTAATGAGCAGTTCTTC.

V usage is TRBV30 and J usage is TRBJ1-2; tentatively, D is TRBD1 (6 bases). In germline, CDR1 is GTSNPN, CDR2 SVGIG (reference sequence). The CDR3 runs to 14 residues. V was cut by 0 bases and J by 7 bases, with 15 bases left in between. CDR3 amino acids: CAWSVIRGSSGYTF. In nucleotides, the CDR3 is TGTGCCTGGAGTGTAATCAGGGGAAGCTCTGGCTACACCTTC.

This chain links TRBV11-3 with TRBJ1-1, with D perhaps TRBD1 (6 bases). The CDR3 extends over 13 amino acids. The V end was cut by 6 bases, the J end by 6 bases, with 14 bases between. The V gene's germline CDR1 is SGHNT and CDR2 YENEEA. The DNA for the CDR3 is TGTGCCAGCAGTTACCTTACAGGGTCTGAAGCTTTCTTT. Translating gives CASSYLTGSEAFF.

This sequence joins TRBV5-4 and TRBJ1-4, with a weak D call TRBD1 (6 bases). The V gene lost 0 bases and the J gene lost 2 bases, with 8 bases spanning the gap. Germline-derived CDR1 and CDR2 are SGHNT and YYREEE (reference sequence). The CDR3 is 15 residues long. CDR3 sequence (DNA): TGTGCCAGCAGCTTGGGGGGGCGGACTAATGAAAAACTGTTTTTT. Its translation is CASSLGGRTNEKLFF.

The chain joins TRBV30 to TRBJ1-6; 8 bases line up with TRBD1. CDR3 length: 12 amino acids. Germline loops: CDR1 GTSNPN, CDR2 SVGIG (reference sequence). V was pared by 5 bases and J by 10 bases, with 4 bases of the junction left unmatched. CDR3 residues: CAWGQGLSPLHF. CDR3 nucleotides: TGTGCCTGGGGACAGGGCTTGTCACCCCTCCACTTT.